A selection of T cell receptor beta chains follows, all from one sample in a study of cytomegalovirus exposure and HLA in healthy donors. Profiled with immunoSEQ multiplex PCR; TCRdb holds only in-frame clones, not every one. The sample carries hundreds of thousands of clones, less than 85% recorded once. Material: PBMCs. The receptor set was obtained from a woman younger than 35 in good health and CMV-seronegative. Both conserved end residues are part of each CDR3. The D gene is left open where the match is weak. Only some rows state a clone size, as once, few, many or a class for expanded clones.

v_call	j_call	clone_size	d_call	cdr3_aa	cdr3_nt
TRBV25-1	TRBJ2-1	-	TRBD2	CASSEGLAGEYEQFF	TGTGCCAGCAGTGAGGGACTAGCGGGAGAATATGAGCAGTTCTTC
TRBV27	TRBJ1-6	few	-	CASSLKGAGVPNSPLHF	TGTGCCAGCAGTTTAAAGGGTGCGGGAGTCCCTAATTCACCCCTCCACTTT
TRBV6-5	TRBJ2-2	-	-	CASSYGTKRAGELFF	TGTGCCAGCAGTTACGGGACGAAGCGGGCCGGGGAGCTGTTTTTT
TRBV10-2	TRBJ2-1	-	TRBD2	CASSPAGKGEQFF	TGCGCCAGCAGCCCAGCGGGAAAGGGAGAGCAGTTCTTC
TRBV5-1	TRBJ1-1	-	TRBD1	CASSLGAGTANTEAFF	TGCGCCAGCAGCTTGGGGGCCGGGACAGCGAACACTGAAGCTTTCTTT
TRBV9	TRBJ2-5	-	-	CASSVSAGLGETQYF	TGTGCCAGCAGCGTATCGGCGGGGCTGGGGGAGACCCAGTACTTC
TRBV30	TRBJ2-1	-	TRBD1	CAWSGTGRMRFF	TGTGCCTGGAGTGGGACAGGGAGGATGCGGTTCTTC
TRBV6-5	TRBJ2-1	-	-	CASSYSGLANNEQFF	TGTGCCAGCAGTTACTCCGGCCTAGCGAACAATGAGCAGTTCTTC
TRBV4-1	TRBJ2-7	-	TRBD1	CASSQTGGPGEQYF	TGCGCCAGCAGCCAAACAGGGGGCCCGGGCGAGCAGTACTTC
TRBV28	TRBJ2-7	once	-	CASSPPVTQDEQYF	TGTGCCAGCAGTCCCCCGGTGACTCAGGACGAGCAGTACTTC
TRBV7-2	TRBJ1-2	-	TRBD1	CASSFYGDRGMNYGYTF	TGTGCCAGCAGCTTTTACGGAGACAGGGGGATGAACTATGGCTACACCTTC
TRBV6-5	TRBJ2-2	-	TRBD1	CASSRQGATGELFF	TGTGCCAGCAGCCGGCAGGGGGCTACCGGGGAGCTGTTTTTT
TRBV6-5	TRBJ1-1	-	-	CASSRSENTEAFF	TGTGCCAGCAGTCGATCAGAGAACACTGAAGCTTTCTTT
TRBV9	TRBJ1-5	-	-	CASSSREGSNQPQHF	TGTGCCAGCAGCTCTCGTGAGGGTAGCAATCAGCCCCAGCATTTT
TRBV6-5	TRBJ2-7	-	TRBD2	CASSYSKTSGMGEQYF	TGTGCCAGCAGTTACTCGAAGACTAGCGGGATGGGCGAGCAGTACTTC
TRBV7-2	TRBJ2-5	-	-	CASSFAAETQYF	TGTGCCAGCAGCTTCGCTGCGGAGACCCAGTACTTC
TRBV5-1	TRBJ2-1	-	TRBD2	CASSSMSGSSYNEQFF	TGCGCCAGCAGCTCCATGAGCGGGAGCTCCTACAATGAGCAGTTCTTC
TRBV27	TRBJ1-2	few	TRBD1	CASSLGQGYGYTF	TGTGCCAGCAGTTTAGGACAGGGCTATGGCTACACCTTC
TRBV7-9	TRBJ2-7	-	TRBD1	CASRYGTDEQYF	TGTGCCAGCAGATACGGGACAGACGAGCAGTACTTC
TRBV30	TRBJ1-1	-	-	CAWSPPTRSSNTEAFF	TGTGCCTGGAGCCCCCCCACGCGTAGTTCGAACACTGAAGCTTTCTTT
TRBV6-5	TRBJ2-7	once	TRBD1	CASRSDRALDEQYF	TGTGCCAGCAGATCCGACAGGGCGTTGGATGAGCAGTACTTC
TRBV2	TRBJ1-4	-	-	CASSEGPMKLFF	TGTGCCAGCAGTGAGGGACCGATGAAACTGTTTTTT
TRBV6-5	TRBJ1-6	-	-	CASSYSNRGGNSPLHF	TGTGCCAGCAGTTACTCCAATCGGGGAGGGAATTCACCCCTCCACTTT
TRBV6-5	TRBJ1-1	-	TRBD1	CASSLGQGLTEAFF	TGTGCCAGCAGTCTAGGACAGGGTCTAACTGAAGCTTTCTTT
TRBV28	TRBJ1-1	once	-	CASSFRKEAFF	TGTGCCAGCAGTTTTAGAAAAGAAGCTTTCTTT
TRBV7-3	TRBJ2-2	-	-	CASSWGGNANTGELFF	TGTGCCAGCAGCTGGGGAGGCAACGCGAACACCGGGGAGCTGTTTTTT
TRBV9	TRBJ1-4	-	-	CASSVQDTTNEKLFF	TGTGCCAGCAGCGTACAGGATACAACTAATGAAAAACTGTTTTTT
TRBV6-6	TRBJ1-5	-	-	CASSPISSNQPQHF	TGTGCCAGCAGTCCGATTAGTAGCAATCAGCCCCAGCATTTT
TRBV6-5	TRBJ1-5	-	-	CASSKDTGNQPQHF	TGTGCCAGCAGCAAGGACACTGGCAATCAGCCCCAGCATTTT
TRBV30	TRBJ2-3	few	-	CAWRGLTVTDTQYF	TGTGCCTGGAGGGGGTTAACAGTCACAGATACGCAGTATTTT
TRBV15	TRBJ2-7	-	-	CATSRDRPGGGTYEQYF	TGTGCCACCAGCAGAGATCGCCCAGGGGGGGGGACCTACGAGCAGTACTTC
TRBV5-1	TRBJ2-7	-	TRBD2	CASTWGGSSYEQYF	TGCGCCAGCACCTGGGGCGGGAGCTCCTACGAGCAGTACTTC
TRBV30	TRBJ2-5	-	-	CAWRGARQETQYF	TGTGCCTGGAGGGGGGCCCGCCAAGAGACCCAGTACTTC